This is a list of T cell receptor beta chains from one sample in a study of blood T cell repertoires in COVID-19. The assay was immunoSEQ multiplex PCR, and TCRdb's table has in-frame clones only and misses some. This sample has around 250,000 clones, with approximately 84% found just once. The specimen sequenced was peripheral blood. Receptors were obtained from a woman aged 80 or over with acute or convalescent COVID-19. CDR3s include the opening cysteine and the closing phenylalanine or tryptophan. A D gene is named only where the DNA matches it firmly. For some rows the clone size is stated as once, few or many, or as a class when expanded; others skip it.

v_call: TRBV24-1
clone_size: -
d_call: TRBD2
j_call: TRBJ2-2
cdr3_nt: TGTGCCACCAGTGATTCTAGCGGGCGGGAAGCCGGGGAGCTGTTTTTT
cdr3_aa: CATSDSSGREAGELFF

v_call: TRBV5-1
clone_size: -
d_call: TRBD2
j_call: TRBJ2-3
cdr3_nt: TGCGCCAGCAGCTCCGGGACTAGCGGCACAGATACGCAGTATTTT
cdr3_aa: CASSSGTSGTDTQYF

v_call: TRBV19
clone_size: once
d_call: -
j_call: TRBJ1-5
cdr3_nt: TGTGCCAGTAGTTTCCCTGGAGGCAATCAGCCCCAGCATTTT
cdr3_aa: CASSFPGGNQPQHF

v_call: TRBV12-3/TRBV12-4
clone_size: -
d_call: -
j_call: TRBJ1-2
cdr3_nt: TGTGCCAGCAGTTTGAACAGGGACGGGGGCTACACCTTC
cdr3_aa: CASSLNRDGGYTF

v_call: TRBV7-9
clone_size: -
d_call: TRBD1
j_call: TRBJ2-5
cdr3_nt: TGTGCCAGCAGCCCTAGGGCCGGGACAGGGAGCGAGACCCAGTACTTC
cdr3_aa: CASSPRAGTGSETQYF

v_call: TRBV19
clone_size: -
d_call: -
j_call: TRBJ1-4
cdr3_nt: TGTGCCAGTAGTATCCCCGCCCAGGCTTCTAATGAAAAACTGTTTTTT
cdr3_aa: CASSIPAQASNEKLFF

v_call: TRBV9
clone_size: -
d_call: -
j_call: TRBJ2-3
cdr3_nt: TGTGCCAGCAGCGCACCACTCACAGATACGCAGTATTTT
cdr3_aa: CASSAPLTDTQYF

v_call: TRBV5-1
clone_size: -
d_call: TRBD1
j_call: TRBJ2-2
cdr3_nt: TGCGCCAGCAGCTTGGCACAGGGGCGCACCGGGGAGCTGTTTTTT
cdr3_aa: CASSLAQGRTGELFF

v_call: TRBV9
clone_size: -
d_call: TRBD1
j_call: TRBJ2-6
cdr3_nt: TGTGCCAGCAGCGTAGTTGCAGGGGGTTTCTCTGGGGCCAACGTCCTGACTTTC
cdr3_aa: CASSVVAGGFSGANVLTF

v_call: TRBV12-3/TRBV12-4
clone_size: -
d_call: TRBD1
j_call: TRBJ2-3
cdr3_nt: TGTGCCAGCAGGGAGACAGGGCCGGATACGCAGTATTTT
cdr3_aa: CASRETGPDTQYF

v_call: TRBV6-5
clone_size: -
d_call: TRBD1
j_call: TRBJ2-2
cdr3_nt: TGTGCCAGCACTGGACAGGCCCAAGTGGGGGAGCTGTTTTTT
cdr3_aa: CASTGQAQVGELFF

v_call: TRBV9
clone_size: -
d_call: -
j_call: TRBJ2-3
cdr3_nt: TGTGCCAGCAGCGTAGCTACGGGGACAGATACGCAGTATTTT
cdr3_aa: CASSVATGTDTQYF

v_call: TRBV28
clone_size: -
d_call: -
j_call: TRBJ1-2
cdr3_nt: TGTGCCACCAAGTTTCAGGATTATGGCTACACCTTC
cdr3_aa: CATKFQDYGYTF

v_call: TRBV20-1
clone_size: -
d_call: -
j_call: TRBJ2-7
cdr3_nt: TGCAGTGCTAGTCTGGGGGGCGAGCAGTACTTC
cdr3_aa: CSASLGGEQYF

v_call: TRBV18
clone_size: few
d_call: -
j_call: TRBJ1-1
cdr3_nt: TGTGCCAGCTCACCACGGCAGGGTGGTACTGAAGCTTTCTTT
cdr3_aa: CASSPRQGGTEAFF

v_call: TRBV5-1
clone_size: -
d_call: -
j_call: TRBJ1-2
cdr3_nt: TGCGCCAGCAGCTTGGGAGGTGACTATGGCTACACCTTC
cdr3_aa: CASSLGGDYGYTF

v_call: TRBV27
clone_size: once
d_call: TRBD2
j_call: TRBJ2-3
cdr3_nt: TGTGCCAGCCGATATAGCGGGGGAGCTAGCACAGATACGCAGTATTTT
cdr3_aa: CASRYSGGASTDTQYF

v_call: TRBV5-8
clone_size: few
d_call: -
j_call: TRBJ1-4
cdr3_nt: TGTGCCAGCAGCTTGTTGGCAGTTTCAACTAATGAAAAACTGTTTTTT
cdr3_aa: CASSLLAVSTNEKLFF

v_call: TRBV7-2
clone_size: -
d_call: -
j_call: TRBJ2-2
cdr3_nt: TGTGCCAGCAGCTTACAGGCCTCCGGGGAGCTGTTTTTT
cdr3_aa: CASSLQASGELFF

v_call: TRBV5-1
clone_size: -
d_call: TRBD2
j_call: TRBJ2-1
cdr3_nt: TGCGCCAGCAGCTTTTATCTGGCGGGGGGCGACAATGAGCAGTTCTTC
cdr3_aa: CASSFYLAGGDNEQFF

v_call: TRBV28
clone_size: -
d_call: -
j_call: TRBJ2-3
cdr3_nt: TGTGCCAGCAGTTCCCCTCCGGCTAGTCTTAGCACAGATACGCAGTATTTT
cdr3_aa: CASSSPPASLSTDTQYF

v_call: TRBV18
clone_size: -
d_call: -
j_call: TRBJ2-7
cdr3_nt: TGTGCCAGCTCACAGGGGGTCTCGTATGAGCAGTACTTC
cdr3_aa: CASSQGVSYEQYF

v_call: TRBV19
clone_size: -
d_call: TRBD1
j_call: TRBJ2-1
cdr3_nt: TGTGCCAGTAGTAAAAGACAGGGGGGAGCCAATGAGCAGTTCTTC
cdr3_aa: CASSKRQGGANEQFF

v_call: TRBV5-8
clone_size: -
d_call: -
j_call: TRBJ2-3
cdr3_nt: TGTGCCAGCAGCTTGAAAGGGGGATACACAGATACGCAGTATTTT
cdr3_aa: CASSLKGGYTDTQYF

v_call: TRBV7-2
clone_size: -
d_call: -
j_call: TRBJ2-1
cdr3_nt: TGTGCCAGCAGCTCGGTACCAAGCTCCTACAATGAGCAGTTCTTC
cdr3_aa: CASSSVPSSYNEQFF

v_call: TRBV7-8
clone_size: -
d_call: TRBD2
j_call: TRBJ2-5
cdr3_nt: TGTGCCAGCAGCTTAGAGCGGACGGGACAGTGGACTAGCGGGAAATGGGGAGAGACCCAGTACTTC
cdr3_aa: CASSLERTGQWTSGKWGETQYF